Following are 6 T cell receptor beta chains from one sample sequenced in a study of blood T cell repertoires in COVID-19. Sequenced by immunoSEQ multiplex PCR; TCRdb stores in-frame clones only, minus some. Of about 180,000 clones in the sample, around 82% were seen once. Sequencing used peripheral blood. These receptors all stem from a woman over 75 with active or convalescent COVID-19.

The chain uses TRBV18 and TRBJ1-1; 7 positions match TRBD1. The V and J ends lost 3 bases and 5 bases, in that order; junction bases with no gene match: 9. The CDR3 loop spans 15 amino acids. Germline values: CDR1 KGHSH, CDR2 LQKENI. The CDR3 region has the DNA TGTGCCAGCTCACCCACGTCAGGGGGGCGAACTGAAGCTTTCTTT. The encoded protein is CASSPTSGGRTEAFF.

The V call is TRBV11-2, the J call TRBJ1-1, with 9 bases lining up with TRBD1. Trimming took 5 bases from V and 4 from J; bases not matched to a gene: 8. The CDR3 runs to 15 residues. The germline CDR1 and CDR2 sequences are SGHAT and FQNNGV. CDR3 protein: CASSRTGEAGTEAFF. In DNA form, the CDR3 reads TGTGCCAGCAGCAGGACAGGGGAGGCTGGCACTGAAGCTTTCTTT. The complete variable domain, with remaining parts taken from reference TRBV11-2 and TRBJ1-1, reads EAGVAQSPRYKIIEKRQSVAFWCNPISGHATLYWYQQILGQGPKLLIQFQNNGVVDDSQLPKDRFSAERLKGVDSTLKIQPAKLEDSAVYLCASSRTGEAGTEAFFGQGTRLTVV.

As DNA, the CDR3 is TGTGCCAGCAGCCAAAAGTCGGGGGGTGGCTACACCTTC. Residues: CASSQKSGGGYTF. The gene calls are TRBV7-6 and TRBJ1-2; maybe TRBD1 (5 bases). V was shortened by 5 bases and J by 7 bases, with 14 bases between the two germline ends. The germline V gene has CDR1 SGHVS and CDR2 FNYEAQ. CDR3 size: 13 residues.

Of note for this clone: This same CDR3 is encoded by further DNA sequences in the sample. This sequence joins TRBV30 and TRBJ2-3; no clear D. V was pared by 2 bases and J by 3 bases, with 6 bases between. Per germline, CDR1 GTSNPN and CDR2 SVGIG (reference sequence). The CDR3 runs 12 residues. The CDR3: CAWSPLTDTQYF. CDR3 sequence (DNA): TGTGCCTGGAGTCCACTTACAGATACGCAGTATTTT. The full variable domain, its missing parts supplied by reference TRBV30 and TRBJ2-3, is SQTIHQWPATLVQPVGSPLSLECTVEGTSNPNLYWYRQAAGRGLQLLFYSVGIGQISSEVPQNLSASRPQDRQFILSSKKLLLSDSGFYLCAWSPLTDTQYFGPGTRLTVL.

CDR3 sequence (DNA): TGTGCCAGCTGGACTAGCGGGAGGGCCAGCGACAATGAGCAGTTCTTC. Amino acid sequence: CASWTSGRASDNEQFF. This chain joins TRBV28 and TRBJ2-1, with 15 nucleotides matching TRBD2. V lost 8 bases and J lost 5; bases outside the gene matches: 7. Per the germline V gene, CDR1 is MDHEN and CDR2 is SYDVKM. This CDR3 is 16 amino acids long.

This clone was recorded a few times. This chain connects TRBV5-1 to TRBJ2-1; 11 nucleotides agree with TRBD2. This CDR3 contains 16 residues. The germline gives CDR1 SGHRS, CDR2 YFSETQ. V shed 7 bases, J shed 5 bases, and the junction held 11 bases outside the gene matches. CDR3 protein: CASYSYSGRGHNEQFF. As DNA, the CDR3 is TGCGCCAGCTACTCCTATAGCGGGAGGGGACACAATGAGCAGTTCTTC. The whole variable domain, filled in from reference TRBV5-1 and TRBJ2-1, reads KAGVTQTPRYLIKTRGQQVTLSCSPISGHRSVSWYQQTPGQGLQFLFEYFSETQRNKGNFPGRFSGRQFSNSRSEMNVSTLELGDSALYLCASYSYSGRGHNEQFFGPGTRLTVL.